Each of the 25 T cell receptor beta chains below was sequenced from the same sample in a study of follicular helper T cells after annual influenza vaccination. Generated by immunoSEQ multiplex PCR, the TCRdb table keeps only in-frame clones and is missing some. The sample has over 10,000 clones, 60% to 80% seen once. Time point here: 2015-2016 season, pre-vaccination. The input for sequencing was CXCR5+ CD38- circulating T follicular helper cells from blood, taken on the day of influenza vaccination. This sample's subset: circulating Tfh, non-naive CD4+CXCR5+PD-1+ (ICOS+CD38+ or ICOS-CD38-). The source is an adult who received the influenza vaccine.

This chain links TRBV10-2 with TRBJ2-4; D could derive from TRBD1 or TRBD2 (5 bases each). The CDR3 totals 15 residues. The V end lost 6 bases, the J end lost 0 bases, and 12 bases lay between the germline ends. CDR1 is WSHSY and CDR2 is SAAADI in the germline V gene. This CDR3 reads CASSETGLAKNIQYF. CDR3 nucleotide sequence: TGCGCCAGCAGCGAAACAGGACTAGCCAAAAACATTCAGTACTTC.

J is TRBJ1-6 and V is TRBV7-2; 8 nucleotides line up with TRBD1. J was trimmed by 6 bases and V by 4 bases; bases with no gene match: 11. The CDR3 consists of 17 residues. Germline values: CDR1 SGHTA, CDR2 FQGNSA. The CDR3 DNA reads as TGTGCCAGCAGCTCCAGACAGGGGAGTTTCAGTAATTCACCCCTCCACTTT. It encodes CASSSRQGSFSNSPLHF.

The CDR3 region is CASSLEGAGSEKLFF. For the CDR3, the DNA is TGCGCCAGCAGCTTGGAGGGGGCGGGCAGTGAAAAACTGTTTTTT. The rearrangement joins TRBV5-1 to TRBJ1-4; the match to TRBD1 covers 7 bases. The V segment lost 0 bases and the J segment 7 bases; nucleotides outside the gene matches: 6. Germline CDR1 SGHRS, CDR2 YFSETQ. This CDR3 has 15 amino acids.

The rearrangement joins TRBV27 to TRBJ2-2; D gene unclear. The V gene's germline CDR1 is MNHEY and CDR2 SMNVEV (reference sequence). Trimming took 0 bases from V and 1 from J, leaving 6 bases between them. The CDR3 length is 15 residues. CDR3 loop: CASSLSRLNTGELFF. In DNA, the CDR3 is TGTGCCAGCAGTTTATCCAGACTGAACACCGGGGAGCTGTTTTTT.

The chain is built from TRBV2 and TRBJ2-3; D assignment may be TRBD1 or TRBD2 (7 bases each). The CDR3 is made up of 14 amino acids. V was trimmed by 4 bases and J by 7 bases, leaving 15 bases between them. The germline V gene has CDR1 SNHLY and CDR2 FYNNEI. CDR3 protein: CASSAIRGGNTQYF. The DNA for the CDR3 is TGTGCCAGCAGTGCTATCAGGGGGGGGAATACGCAGTATTTT.

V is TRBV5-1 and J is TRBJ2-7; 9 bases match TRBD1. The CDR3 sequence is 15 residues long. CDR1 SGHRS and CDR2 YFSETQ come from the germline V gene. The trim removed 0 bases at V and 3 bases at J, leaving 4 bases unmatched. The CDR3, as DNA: TGCGCCAGCAGCTTGGCGGGGACAGGGCTCTACGAGCAGTACTTC. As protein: CASSLAGTGLYEQYF.

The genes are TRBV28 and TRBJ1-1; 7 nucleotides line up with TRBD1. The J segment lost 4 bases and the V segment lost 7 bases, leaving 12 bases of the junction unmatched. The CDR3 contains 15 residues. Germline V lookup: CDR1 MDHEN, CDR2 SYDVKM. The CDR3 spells CASIPPGGTGTEAFF. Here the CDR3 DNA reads TGTGCCAGCATCCCCCCAGGGGGTACGGGCACTGAAGCTTTCTTT.

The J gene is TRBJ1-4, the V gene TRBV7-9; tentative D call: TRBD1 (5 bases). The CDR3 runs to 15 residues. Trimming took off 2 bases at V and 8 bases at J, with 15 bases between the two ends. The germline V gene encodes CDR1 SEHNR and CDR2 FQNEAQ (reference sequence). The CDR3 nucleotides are TGTGCCAGCAGCTTATCCCAGGGATCGGAGGAAAAACTGTTTTTT. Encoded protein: CASSLSQGSEEKLFF.

CDR3 amino acids: CASSAGGPQDTQYF. In DNA form, the CDR3 reads TGTGCCTCATCGGCGGGGGGGCCGCAAGATACGCAGTATTTT. The chain recombines TRBV6-1 with TRBJ2-3; 9 bases agree with TRBD2. The CDR3 covers 14 residues. Germline V gene data show CDR1 as MNHNS and CDR2 as SASEGT. After removal of 11 bases from V and 5 bases from J, the junction contained 11 bases not matched to a gene.

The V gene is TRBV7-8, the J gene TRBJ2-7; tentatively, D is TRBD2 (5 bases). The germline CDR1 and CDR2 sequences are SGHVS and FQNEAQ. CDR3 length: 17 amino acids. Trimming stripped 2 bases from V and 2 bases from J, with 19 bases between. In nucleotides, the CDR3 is TGTGCCAGCAGCTTAAAGCTAGCCAGTGAGTTTGCCTACGAGCAGTACTTC. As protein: CASSLKLASEFAYEQYF.

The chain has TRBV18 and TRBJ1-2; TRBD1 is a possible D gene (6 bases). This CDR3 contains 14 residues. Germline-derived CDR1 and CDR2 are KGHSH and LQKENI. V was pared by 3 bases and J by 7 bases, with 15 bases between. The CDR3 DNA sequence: TGTGCCAGCTCACCTGGTCAGGGGCAGGTTGGCTACACCTTC. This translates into CASSPGQGQVGYTF.

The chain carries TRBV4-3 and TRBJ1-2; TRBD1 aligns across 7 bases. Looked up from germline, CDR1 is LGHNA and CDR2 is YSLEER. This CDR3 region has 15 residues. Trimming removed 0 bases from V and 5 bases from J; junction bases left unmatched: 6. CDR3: CASSQDWQGGYGYTF. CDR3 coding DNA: TGCGCCAGCAGCCAAGATTGGCAGGGGGGATATGGCTACACCTTC.

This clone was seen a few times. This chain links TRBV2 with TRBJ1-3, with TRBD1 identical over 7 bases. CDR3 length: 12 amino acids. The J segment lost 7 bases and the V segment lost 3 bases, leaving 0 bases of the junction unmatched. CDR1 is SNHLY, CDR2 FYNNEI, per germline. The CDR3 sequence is CASSEDRNTIYF. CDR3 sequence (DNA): TGTGCCAGCAGTGAGGACAGGAACACCATATATTTT. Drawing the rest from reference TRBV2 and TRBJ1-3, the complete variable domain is EPEVTQTPSHQVTQMGQEVILRCVPISNHLYFYWYRQILGQKVEFLVSFYNNEISEKSEIFDDQFSVERPDGSNFTLKIRSTKLEDSAMYFCASSEDRNTIYFGEGSWLTVV.

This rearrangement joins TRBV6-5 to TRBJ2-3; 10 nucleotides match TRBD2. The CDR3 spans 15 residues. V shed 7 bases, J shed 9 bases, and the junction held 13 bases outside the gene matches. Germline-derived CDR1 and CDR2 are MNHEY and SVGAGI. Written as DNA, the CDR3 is TGTGCCAGCACATCAGCGGGGGGGCCTGGTTTGACGCAGTATTTT. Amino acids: CASTSAGGPGLTQYF.

The CDR3 loop reads CAISDGQGKETQYF. The CDR3 region has the DNA TGTGCCATCAGTGACGGACAGGGGAAAGAGACCCAGTACTTC. This chain links TRBV10-3 with TRBJ2-5; 9 bases align to TRBD1. V trimming: 3 bases; J trimming: 3 bases; junction bases outside the gene matches: 2. CDR3 length: 14 amino acids. Per the germline V gene, CDR1 is ENHRY and CDR2 is SYGVKD.

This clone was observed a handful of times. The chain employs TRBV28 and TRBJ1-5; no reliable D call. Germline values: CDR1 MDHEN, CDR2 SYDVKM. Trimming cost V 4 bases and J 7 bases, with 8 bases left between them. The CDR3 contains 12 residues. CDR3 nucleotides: TGTGCCAGCAGTTCAAATGAACAGCCCCAGCATTTT. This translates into CASSSNEQPQHF.

The CDR3 coding sequence is TGTGCCAGCAGGGATGACACGTTAGGCAATCAGCCCCAGCATTTT. It codes for CASRDDTLGNQPQHF. This chain links TRBV2 with TRBJ1-5; unclear D gene. Germline V CDR1 and CDR2: SNHLY, FYNNEI. This CDR3 is 15 amino acids long. Trimming took off 6 bases at V and 2 bases at J, with 14 bases between the two ends.

The DNA for the CDR3 is TGTGCCACCAGCAGAGACACCTCTAGCACAGATACGCAGTATTTT. Translating it yields CATSRDTSSTDTQYF. V and J are TRBV15 and TRBJ2-3, with D uncertain. CDR1 is LNHNV, CDR2 YYDKDF, per germline (reference sequence). Trimming took off 0 bases at V and 0 bases at J, with 7 bases between the two ends. The CDR3 has 15 residues.

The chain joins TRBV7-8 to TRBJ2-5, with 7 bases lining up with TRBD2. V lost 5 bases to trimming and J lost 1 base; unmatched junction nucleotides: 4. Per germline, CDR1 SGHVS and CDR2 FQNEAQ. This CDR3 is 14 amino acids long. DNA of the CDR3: TGTGCCAGCAGCATAAGCGGGATCCAAGAGACCCAGTACTTC. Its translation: CASSISGIQETQYF. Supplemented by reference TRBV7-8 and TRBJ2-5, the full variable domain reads GAGVSQSPRYKVAKRGQDVALRCDPISGHVSLFWYQQALGQGPEFLTYFQNEAQLDKSGLPSDRFFAERPEGSVSTLKIQRTQQEDSAVYLCASSISGIQETQYFGPGTRLLVL.

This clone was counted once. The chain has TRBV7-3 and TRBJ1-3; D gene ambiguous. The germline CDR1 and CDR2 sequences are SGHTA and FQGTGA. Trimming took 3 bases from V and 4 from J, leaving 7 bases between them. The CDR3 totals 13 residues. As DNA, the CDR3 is TGTGCCAGCAGCTTCTCGGAAGGAAACACCATATATTTT. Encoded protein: CASSFSEGNTIYF. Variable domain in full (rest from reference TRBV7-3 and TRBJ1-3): GAGVSQTPSNKVTEKGKYVELRCDPISGHTALYWYRQSLGQGPEFLIYFQGTGAADDSGLPNDRFFAVRPEGSVSTLKIQRTERGDSAVYLCASSFSEGNTIYFGEGSWLTVV.

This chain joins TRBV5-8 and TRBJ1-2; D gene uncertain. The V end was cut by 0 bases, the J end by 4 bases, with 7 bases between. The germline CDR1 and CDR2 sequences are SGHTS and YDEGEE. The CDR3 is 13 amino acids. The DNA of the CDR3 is TGTGCCAGCAGCTTGGGCACGGTCTATGGCTACACCTTC. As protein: CASSLGTVYGYTF.

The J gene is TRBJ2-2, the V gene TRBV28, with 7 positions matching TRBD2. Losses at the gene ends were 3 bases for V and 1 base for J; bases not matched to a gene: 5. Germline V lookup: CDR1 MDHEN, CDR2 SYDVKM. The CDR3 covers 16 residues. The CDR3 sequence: CASSLETSLNTGELFF. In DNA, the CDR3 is TGTGCCAGCAGTTTGGAGACTAGCCTGAACACCGGGGAGCTGTTTTTT. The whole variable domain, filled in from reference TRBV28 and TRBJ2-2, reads DVKVTQSSRYLVKRTGEKVFLECVQDMDHENMFWYRQDPGLGLRLIYFSYDVKMKEKGDIPEGYSVSREKKERFSLILESASTNQTSMYLCASSLETSLNTGELFFGEGSRLTVL.

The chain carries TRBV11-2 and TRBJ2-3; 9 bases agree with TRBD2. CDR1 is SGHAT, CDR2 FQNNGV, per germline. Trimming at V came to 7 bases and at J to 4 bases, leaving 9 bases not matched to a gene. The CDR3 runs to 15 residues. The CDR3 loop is CASTPRRGGSDTQYF. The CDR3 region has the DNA TGTGCCAGCACCCCACGGCGGGGGGGGTCAGATACGCAGTATTTT.

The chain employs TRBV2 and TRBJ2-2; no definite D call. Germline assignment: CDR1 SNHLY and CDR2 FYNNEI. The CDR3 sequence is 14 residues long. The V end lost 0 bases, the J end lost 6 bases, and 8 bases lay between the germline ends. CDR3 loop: CASSEARPPGELFF. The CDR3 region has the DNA TGTGCCAGCAGTGAAGCCCGTCCCCCCGGGGAGCTGTTTTTT. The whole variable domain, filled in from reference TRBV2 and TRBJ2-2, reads EPEVTQTPSHQVTQMGQEVILRCVPISNHLYFYWYRQILGQKVEFLVSFYNNEISEKSEIFDDQFSVERPDGSNFTLKIRSTKLEDSAMYFCASSEARPPGELFFGEGSRLTVL.

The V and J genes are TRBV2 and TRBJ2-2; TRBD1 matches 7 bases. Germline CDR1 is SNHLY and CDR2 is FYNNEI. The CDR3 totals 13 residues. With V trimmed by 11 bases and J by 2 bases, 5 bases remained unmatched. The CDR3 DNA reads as TGTGCCCGCCGGGACAGCAACACCGGGGAGCTGTTTTTT. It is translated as CARRDSNTGELFF.